The rows below give T cell receptor beta chains drawn from one sample of a study of response to subunit inactivated influenza vaccine. One entry per CDR3 protein results from TCRdb running MiXCR on the RT-PCR reads. The table includes 500,000 to 750,000 distinct CDR3 sequences, less than 15% detected once. Specimen: PBMCs from blood, collected roughly 12 days after vaccination. The receptors stem from a man between 50 and 59 years old who received an inactivated influenza vaccine. Each CDR3 is given with its conserved first and last residue. The order of the fields is CDR3 protein, CDR3 DNA, D gene, J gene, clone size, V gene. A D gene is named only where the DNA matches it firmly. Clone size appears in some rows only: once, few, many, or a class for an expanded clone.

CDR3: CASSLSLLATNTGELFF; DNA: TGTGCCAGCAGTTTAAGTCTGCTAGCTACGAACACCGGGGAGCTGTTTTTT; D: .; J: TRBJ2-2; size: few; V: TRBV12-3/TRBV12-4
CDR3: CASSGFGGNYNEQFF; DNA: TGTGCCAGCAGCGGCTTCGGGGGGAACTACAATGAGCAGTTCTTC; D: TRBD2; J: TRBJ2-1; size: few; V: TRBV9
CDR3: CASSLAAGGGSPLHF; DNA: TGCGCCAGCAGCTTGGCTGCAGGGGGCGGTTCACCCCTCCACTTT; D: TRBD1; J: TRBJ1-6; size: .; V: TRBV5-1
CDR3: CASSLVSGSGETQYF; DNA: TGTGCCAGCAGCTTAGTATCGGGTTCCGGTGAGACCCAGTACTTC; D: .; J: TRBJ2-5; size: few; V: TRBV7-2
CDR3: CASSSGTHTDTQYF; DNA: TGTGCCAGCTCCTCCGGGACTCACACAGATACGCAGTATTTT; D: .; J: TRBJ2-3; size: .; V: TRBV7-3
CDR3: CSALRTSGRTDEQYF; DNA: TGCAGTGCCCTTAGGACTAGCGGGAGAACTGACGAGCAGTACTTC; D: TRBD2; J: TRBJ2-7; size: .; V: TRBV20-1
CDR3: CATREISGNTIYF; DNA: TGCGCCACCCGCGAGATCTCTGGAAACACCATATATTTT; D: .; J: TRBJ1-3; size: .; V: TRBV5-1
CDR3: CASSVSRDGSPLHF; DNA: TGTGCCAGCAGCGTTTCCAGGGACGGTTCACCCCTCCACTTT; D: .; J: TRBJ1-6; size: .; V: TRBV9
CDR3: CSARDNGRTLAKNIQYF; DNA: TGCAGTGCTAGAGATAACGGACGGACATTAGCCAAAAACATTCAGTACTTC; D: .; J: TRBJ2-4; size: .; V: TRBV20-1
CDR3: CASSPRLGGSSTDTQYF; DNA: TGCGCCAGCAGTCCCAGGCTTGGAGGGTCTAGCACAGATACGCAGTATTTT; D: .; J: TRBJ2-3; size: few; V: TRBV10-2
CDR3: CAISGQRGEAFF; DNA: TGTGCCATCAGTGGGCAGAGGGGAGAAGCTTTCTTT; D: .; J: TRBJ1-1; size: few; V: TRBV10-3
CDR3: CASSQGTGVTTIYF; DNA: TGCGCCAGCAGCCAAGGGACAGGGGTCACCACCATATATTTT; D: TRBD1; J: TRBJ1-3; size: .; V: TRBV4-3
CDR3: CSALLAGLARSGPGGGQYF; DNA: TGCAGTGCCCTACTAGCGGGATTGGCCAGGTCCGGCCCAGGGGGGGGCCAGTACTTC; D: TRBD2; J: TRBJ2-5; size: .; V: TRBV20-1
CDR3: CASSRGLAPTTDTQYF; DNA: TGTGCCAGCAGCCGTGGACTAGCGCCTACCACAGATACGCAGTATTTT; D: TRBD2; J: TRBJ2-3; size: few; V: TRBV7-9
CDR3: CASSRSTTSYNEQFF; DNA: TGCGCCAGCAGCCGGTCGACCACCTCCTACAATGAGCAGTTCTTC; D: .; J: TRBJ2-1; size: .; V: TRBV4-3
CDR3: CSAGRSTEAFF; DNA: TGCAGTGCTGGACGGTCCACTGAAGCTTTCTTT; D: .; J: TRBJ1-1; size: many; V: TRBV20-1
CDR3: CASSPRTGGSGANVLTF; DNA: TGTGCCAGCAGCCCCCGGACAGGGGGCTCTGGGGCCAACGTCCTGACTTTC; D: TRBD1; J: TRBJ2-6; size: few; V: TRBV3-1
CDR3: CSAREGRTGQETQYF; DNA: TGCAGTGCTAGAGAAGGAAGGACAGGGCAAGAGACCCAGTACTTC; D: TRBD1; J: TRBJ2-5; size: .; V: TRBV20-1
CDR3: CASSQEAGGASETQYF; DNA: TGTGCCAGCAGCCAAGAGGCAGGGGGGGCTTCGGAGACCCAGTACTTC; D: .; J: TRBJ2-5; size: .; V: TRBV4-2
CDR3: CASSSQPGQIYNEQFF; DNA: TGTGCCAGCAGCTCTCAACCGGGACAGATCTACAATGAGCAGTTCTTC; D: TRBD1; J: TRBJ2-1; size: few; V: TRBV7-2
CDR3: CASREQGPGNTQYF; DNA: TGTGCCAGCAGAGAACAGGGGCCAGGGAATACGCAGTATTTT; D: TRBD1; J: TRBJ2-3; size: few; V: TRBV2
CDR3: CASSLMVLAGMTGELFF; DNA: TGTGCCAGCAGTTTAATGGTGTTAGCGGGGATGACCGGGGAGCTGTTTTTT; D: TRBD2; J: TRBJ2-2; size: .; V: TRBV28
CDR3: CASSQDRLAGPFF; DNA: TGTGCCAGCAGCCAAGATCGACTAGCGGGTCCGTTCTTC; D: TRBD2; J: TRBJ2-1; size: few; V: TRBV4-2
CDR3: CASSFRDRELPDTQYF; DNA: TGTGCCAGCAGCTTCCGGGACAGGGAGTTGCCAGATACGCAGTATTTT; D: TRBD1; J: TRBJ2-3; size: few; V: TRBV11-2
CDR3: CASRINNPDTQYF; DNA: TGTGCCAGCAGGATAAATAATCCAGATACGCAGTATTTT; D: .; J: TRBJ2-3; size: few; V: TRBV11-2
CDR3: CASSHTQWTGIEQYF; DNA: TGTGCCAGCAGCCACACCCAGTGGACAGGGATCGAGCAGTACTTC; D: TRBD1; J: TRBJ2-7; size: .; V: TRBV11-2
CDR3: CATAPDGISGNTIYF; DNA: TGTGCCACCGCACCGGACGGAATCTCTGGAAACACCATATATTTT; D: .; J: TRBJ1-3; size: few; V: TRBV12-3/TRBV12-4
CDR3: CSAEGAWNTEAFF; DNA: TGCAGTGCAGAGGGGGCTTGGAACACTGAAGCTTTCTTT; D: TRBD1; J: TRBJ1-1; size: .; V: TRBV20-1
CDR3: CASSFSPRGNSPLHF; DNA: TGTGCCAGCAGCTTTTCCCCCAGGGGCAATTCACCCCTCCACTTT; D: .; J: TRBJ1-6; size: .; V: TRBV5-5
CDR3: CATSRAQDEQFF; DNA: TGTGCCACCAGCAGAGCCCAAGATGAGCAGTTCTTC; D: .; J: TRBJ2-1; size: .; V: TRBV15
CDR3: CASSFNREGEQYF; DNA: TGTGCCAGCAGCTTTAACAGGGAGGGCGAGCAGTACTTC; D: .; J: TRBJ2-7; size: few; V: TRBV7-9
CDR3: CASSLVPKETQYF; DNA: TGTGCCAGCAGCTTAGTTCCCAAGGAGACCCAGTACTTC; D: .; J: TRBJ2-5; size: few; V: TRBV7-6
CDR3: CASSFSGYGQPNTEAFF; DNA: TGTGCCAGCAGCTTCAGTGGGTATGGGCAGCCGAACACTGAAGCTTTCTTT; D: .; J: TRBJ1-1; size: few; V: TRBV11-2
CDR3: CASGGHGRQAFF; DNA: TGTGCCAGCGGAGGTCACGGGAGACAAGCTTTCTTT; D: .; J: TRBJ1-1; size: .; V: TRBV28
CDR3: CASSAQSRGGYEQYF; DNA: TGTGCCAGCTCGGCCCAGAGTAGGGGAGGCTACGAGCAGTACTTC; D: .; J: TRBJ2-7; size: .; V: TRBV18
CDR3: CASSYSGTHRGGYTF; DNA: TGTGCCAGCAGTTACTCTGGGACCCACAGGGGTGGCTACACCTTC; D: TRBD1; J: TRBJ1-2; size: .; V: TRBV6-5
CDR3: CASRRLAGGYEQFF; DNA: TGTGCCAGCAGAAGACTAGCGGGAGGCTATGAGCAGTTCTTC; D: TRBD2; J: TRBJ2-1; size: few; V: TRBV2
CDR3: CASRRTGGHEQYF; DNA: TGTGCCAGCAGAAGGACAGGGGGCCACGAGCAGTACTTC; D: TRBD1; J: TRBJ2-7; size: .; V: TRBV12-3/TRBV12-4
CDR3: CASSLQVSSYEQYF; DNA: TGCGCCAGCAGCTTGCAAGTGAGCTCCTACGAGCAGTACTTC; D: .; J: TRBJ2-7; size: few; V: TRBV5-1
CDR3: CSGAGGNTGELFF; DNA: TGCAGCGGCGCGGGTGGGAACACCGGGGAGCTGTTTTTT; D: .; J: TRBJ2-2; size: few; V: TRBV29-1
CDR3: CASSFGPVDTQYF; DNA: TGTGCCAGCAGCTTCGGACCCGTAGATACGCAGTATTTT; D: .; J: TRBJ2-3; size: few; V: TRBV7-8
CDR3: CASSLVRGRANTGELFF; DNA: TGTGCCAGCAGCTTAGTAAGGGGCAGGGCGAACACCGGGGAGCTGTTTTTT; D: .; J: TRBJ2-2; size: few; V: TRBV7-2
CDR3: CASRPQGESYNSPLHF; DNA: TGTGCCAGCAGGCCACAGGGGGAGTCCTATAATTCACCCCTCCACTTT; D: TRBD1; J: TRBJ1-6; size: few; V: TRBV28
CDR3: CASSSTSFLETQYF; DNA: TGTGCCAGCAGTTCTACCAGTTTCTTGGAGACCCAGTACTTC; D: .; J: TRBJ2-5; size: .; V: TRBV12-3/TRBV12-4
CDR3: CASRQASTDTQYF; DNA: TGTGCCAGCAGACAAGCAAGCACAGATACGCAGTATTTT; D: .; J: TRBJ2-3; size: few; V: TRBV28
CDR3: CSAPDWGTSYEQYF; DNA: TGCAGTGCGCCGGACTGGGGTACTTCGTACGAGCAGTACTTC; D: .; J: TRBJ2-7; size: .; V: TRBV20-1
CDR3: CASTSGVNYEQYF; DNA: TGTGCCAGCACTTCAGGGGTGAACTACGAGCAGTACTTC; D: .; J: TRBJ2-7; size: many; V: TRBV28
CDR3: CASRFDIASYNEQFF; DNA: TGCGCCAGCAGGTTTGATATCGCCTCCTACAATGAGCAGTTCTTC; D: .; J: TRBJ2-1; size: .; V: TRBV4-3
CDR3: CATVGDSNQPQHF; DNA: TGTGCCACCGTTGGCGATAGCAATCAGCCCCAGCATTTT; D: .; J: TRBJ1-5; size: many; V: TRBV10-3
CDR3: CASSKAGAKPKNIQYF; DNA: TGTGCCAGCAGCAAAGCGGGGGCGAAGCCCAAAAACATTCAGTACTTC; D: .; J: TRBJ2-4; size: .; V: TRBV21-1